This entry lists 14 T cell receptor beta chains sequenced from one sample in a study of human T cells and chemical hapten exposure. TCRdb processed the RACE reads anew with MiXCR; each CDR3 protein has one entry. Of a few hundred thousand distinct CDR3 sequences detected, 4.5% to 5.5% appear once; the ten largest clones hold around 8%. The time point here: pre-sensitization, week 0. Indicated treatment: therapeutic diphenylcyclopropenone sensitization with weekly scalp DPC. The material was whole blood, obtained in connection with sensitization to the hapten diphenylcyclopropenone (DPC). Receptor source: a young woman with alopecia areata. Some clones in this sample may be carry-over from other donors' samples.

The chain is built from TRBV29-1 and TRBJ2-3; D remains ambiguous. Germline assignment: CDR1 SQVTM and CDR2 ANQGSEA. V gave up 0 bases and J gave up 4 bases, with 8 bases separating them. The CDR3 spans 13 residues. The CDR3 loop is CSVEDFAPDTQYF. Written as DNA, the CDR3 is TGCAGCGTTGAAGATTTCGCCCCAGATACGCAGTATTTT.

This clonotype was recorded at least ten times. This chain uses TRBV6-2 or TRBV6-3 with TRBJ1-5, with D unresolved. V gave up 2 bases and J gave up 4 bases, with 9 bases separating them. Germline CDR1 and CDR2: MNHEY and SVGEGT. The CDR3 is made up of 14 amino acids. The CDR3 loop is CASSYTRRNQPQHF. The CDR3 region has the DNA TGTGCCAGCAGTTACACGAGAAGGAATCAGCCCCAGCATTTT.

This clonotype was detected ten times or more. The chain combines TRBV18 with TRBJ1-1; TRBD1 is a possible D gene (6 bases). Germline assignment: CDR1 KGHSH and CDR2 LQKENI. The CDR3 runs to 17 residues. V was pared by 4 bases and J by 1 base, with 19 bases between. The CDR3 region is CASSLLPTGRGNTEAFF. Written as DNA, the CDR3 is TGTGCCAGCTCACTACTCCCCACAGGGAGGGGGAACACTGAAGCTTTCTTT. Complete variable domain (other parts from reference TRBV18 and TRBJ1-1): NAGVMQNPRHLVRRRGQEARLRCSPMKGHSHVYWYRQLPEEGLKFMVYLQKENIIDESGMPKERFSAEFPKEGPSILRIQQVVRGDSAAYFCASSLLPTGRGNTEAFFGQGTRLTVV.

This clonotype was detected a few times. V is TRBV13 and J is TRBJ2-1; D perhaps matches TRBD2 (7 bases). V was shortened by 5 bases and J by 5 bases, with 19 bases between the two germline ends. Germline CDR1 reads PRHDT; CDR2 reads FYEKMQ (reference sequence). CDR3 size: 16 residues. CDR3 in DNA: TGTGCCAGCAGCCCCCTTCCGGGGGGCGTCGACAATGAGCAGTTCTTC. Protein sequence: CASSPLPGGVDNEQFF.

The genes are TRBV6-6 and TRBJ1-1; D remains unclear. CDR1 MNHNY and CDR2 SVGAGI come from the germline V gene (reference sequence). Deletions cut 7 bases from V and 4 bases from J, with 13 bases between. The CDR3 extends over 13 amino acids. The CDR3 loop reads CASKEVVGTEAFF. The CDR3 DNA sequence: TGTGCCAGCAAAGAAGTGGTGGGCACTGAAGCTTTCTTT.

In this sample, this clonotype turned up a few times. The V call is TRBV20-1, the J call TRBJ2-3; possibly TRBD1 for D (6 bases). CDR1 and CDR2 (germline): DFQATT, SNEGSKA (reference sequence). Between the trimmed V and J ends, which lost 1 base and 5 bases, there was a span of 22 bases. The CDR3 sequence is 17 residues long. CDR3 bases: TGCAGTGCTAGAGCCAATGTGCGGGTCATGACAGGAGATACGCAGTATTTT. It codes for CSARANVRVMTGDTQYF.

This clonotype was counted many times. The J gene is TRBJ1-2, the V gene TRBV28; D remains ambiguous. The CDR3 is 12 residues long. Trimming shortened V by 7 bases and J by 7 bases, and 13 bases separated the two germline ends. From germline, CDR1 is MDHEN and CDR2 SYDVKM. The CDR3 spells CASTSPLVGYTF. CDR3 in DNA: TGTGCCAGCACCTCACCTCTGGTTGGCTACACCTTC.

This clonotype has ten or more counts. The V call is TRBV11-2, the J call TRBJ2-3; 9 bases line up with TRBD2. The germline gives CDR1 SGHAT, CDR2 FQNNGV. The CDR3 spans 16 residues. V lost 5 bases to trimming and J lost 2 bases; unmatched junction nucleotides: 8. CDR3 loop: CASSLASGAITDTQYF. In DNA form, the CDR3 reads TGTGCCAGCAGCCTAGCTAGCGGGGCTATCACAGATACGCAGTATTTT.

This clonotype was seen a few times. The rearrangement joins TRBV7-9 to TRBJ1-4; 7 bases are shared with TRBD1. This CDR3 region has 15 residues. J was trimmed by 6 bases and V by 2 bases; bases with no gene match: 6. The germline gives CDR1 SEHNR, CDR2 FQNEAQ (reference sequence). The CDR3 protein is CASSLTTGADEKLFF. The CDR3 DNA sequence: TGTGCCAGCAGCTTAACCACAGGGGCCGATGAAAAACTGTTTTTT.

This clonotype was recorded many times. The chain recombines TRBV5-5 with TRBJ2-3; the D gene is possibly TRBD2 (6 bases). The CDR3 extends over 16 amino acids. Germline lookup yields CDR1 SGHKS and CDR2 YYEKEE (reference sequence). V lost 4 bases to trimming and J lost 0 bases, with 15 bases between them. The CDR3 DNA reads as TGTGCCAGCAGCCGCGAGTGGGGGGATAGCACAGATACGCAGTATTTT. Its translation is CASSREWGDSTDTQYF.

This clonotype was found many times. The CDR3 region has the DNA TGTGCCAGCAGTCCCCTGGGGGGGGCGTCCGAACAGCCCCAGCATTTT. It translates to CASSPLGGASEQPQHF. The J gene is TRBJ1-5, the V gene TRBV6-5, with D maybe TRBD1 (6 bases). Looked up from germline, CDR1 is MNHEY and CDR2 is SVGAGI. This CDR3 contains 16 residues. The V gene lost 5 bases and the J gene lost 7 bases, with 21 bases spanning the gap.

This clonotype appeared many times. The J gene is TRBJ1-4, the V gene TRBV4-2; maybe TRBD1 (5 bases). Trimming stripped 0 bases from V and 1 base from J, with 18 bases between. The CDR3 consists of 19 residues. CDR1 is LGHNA, CDR2 YNFKEQ, per germline. In DNA form, the CDR3 reads TGTGCCAGCAGCCAAGACTTAGGCTTGGGGCGGATAACTAATGAAAAACTGTTTTTT. It translates to CASSQDLGLGRITNEKLFF.

The chain carries TRBV28 and TRBJ1-6; no reliable D call. This CDR3 contains 13 residues. Germline CDR1 reads MDHEN; CDR2 reads SYDVKM. V lost 2 bases, J lost 11 bases, and 10 bases lay in between. Written as DNA, the CDR3 is TGTGCCAGCAGTTTAATTCCCAACCCACCCCTCCACTTT. This translates into CASSLIPNPPLHF.

The sample holds many counts of this clonotype. The V and J genes are TRBV7-9 and TRBJ1-5; no definite D call. The V gene lost 3 bases and the J gene lost 6 bases, with 6 bases spanning the gap. Looked up from germline, CDR1 is SEHNR and CDR2 is FQNEAQ (reference sequence). There are 12 residues in the CDR3. For the CDR3, the DNA is TGTGCCAGCAGCTTCGGGGTTCAGCCCCAGCATTTT. Translated, it gives CASSFGVQPQHF.